Here is one TCR beta chain with its context. This clonotype occurred many times. The clone's antigen remains unknown. No clone much larger than this one lies a single base away; base qualities are absent. These data come from a study of T cell repertoires in cytomegalovirus infection (dated by TCRdb to between 2018 and 2021). Regarding the complete study: Because public TCR beta signatures pointed to carriage of CMV infection together with the matching HLA type, the HLA type of each donor mattered for the analysis.

CDR1 SGHNT and CDR2 YYREEE were looked up in the germline V gene (reference sequence). There are 15 amino acids in the CDR3, from cysteine to phenylalanine inclusive. The only DNA kept is the CDR3, 45 bases in frame from the first base. V is cut back by 3 bases and J by 3 bases, with 4 bases in the junction unmatched. Sequencer: Illumina HiSeq 1500. Using fastp trimming at Q25 and MiXCR clonotype assembly, TCRdb reanalyzed the public sequencing data and kept in-frame beta chains. Records with the same CDR3 protein are collapsed into one entry carrying the most frequent genes and DNA. The sample includes about 180,000 distinct CDR3 sequences, with around 14% observed a single time. The ten top clones hold roughly a quarter of the sample. General study outcomes and caveats: Cumulative frequency of public TCR beta family members discriminated carriers of CMV infection plus the relevant HLA type in this cohort and an independent 352-donor cohort. The ex vivo response was dominated by HLA-C-restricted CMV-specific TCR beta clonotypes, which also provided the single most frequent clonotype in two of eight donors.

The chain is encoded by TRBV5-4 joined to TRBJ2-2; 8 middle bases align to TRBD2. Sequenced material: PBMCs. The source of this sequence is a human donor in good health (CMV status not recorded). Some clones in this sample may be carry-over from other donors' samples. CDR3 loop: CASSSPGGDTGELFF. The DNA sequence is as follows: TGTGCCAGCAGCTCCCCCGGGGGGGACACCGGGGAGCTGTTTTTT.